The next 21 T cell receptor beta chains were all read from a single sample in a study of cytomegalovirus exposure and HLA in healthy donors. PCR employed 60 Vbeta and 13 Jbeta primers. Using immunoSEQ multiplex PCR, the repertoire was profiled, and TCRdb retains in-frame clones only, with some absent. The sample has approximately 140,000 clones; roughly 90% are singletons. The sequenced sample was PBMCs. The receptors stem from a woman between 35 and 50 years old in good health and CMV-seronegative.

The chain joins TRBV9 to TRBJ1-1; D is possibly TRBD1 (5 bases). Germline CDR1 is SGDLS and CDR2 is YYNGEE. V gave up 4 bases and J gave up 0 bases, with 13 bases separating them. The CDR3 is 15 residues long. CDR3 region: CASSLAGVVNTEAFF. CDR3 nucleotide sequence: TGTGCCAGCAGCCTGGCGGGGGTGGTGAACACTGAAGCTTTCTTT.

V is TRBV10-3 and J is TRBJ1-1; 8 bases match TRBD1. This CDR3 is 14 amino acids long. Germline loops: CDR1 ENHRY, CDR2 SYGVKD. V shed 4 bases and J 5 bases; nucleotides not matched to a gene: 6. The DNA of the CDR3 is TGTGCCATCAGTGGGACAGGGCAAGGGACTGAAGCTTTCTTT. Its translation: CAISGTGQGTEAFF.

The chain combines TRBV5-1 with TRBJ2-1, with D tentatively TRBD2 (6 bases). CDR3 length: 14 amino acids. V was pared by 6 bases and J by 5 bases, with 15 bases between. Germline V gene data show CDR1 as SGHRS and CDR2 as YFSETQ. The CDR3 DNA is TGCGCCAGCATAAATGGAGGGAGCGACAATGAGCAGTTCTTC. Amino acids: CASINGGSDNEQFF.

The V call is TRBV7-9, the J call TRBJ1-1; TRBD1 aligns across 9 bases. This CDR3 is 15 amino acids long. V lost 2 bases to trimming and J lost 4 bases; unmatched junction nucleotides: 5. CDR1 and CDR2 from the germline V gene are SEHNR and FQNEAQ (reference sequence). CDR3 amino acids: CASSLRGQGGTEAFF. Written as DNA, the CDR3 is TGTGCCAGCAGCTTAAGGGGACAGGGAGGCACTGAAGCTTTCTTT.

The J gene is TRBJ1-1, the V gene TRBV11-3, with 8 bases fitting TRBD1. The ends lost 1 base at V and 3 bases at J; junction bases unmatched: 7. CDR3 length: 16 amino acids. Germline V gene lookup returns CDR1 SGHNT and CDR2 YENEEA. CDR3 nucleotide sequence: TGTGCCAGCAGCTTAGTCGTAGGACAGGGAGACACTGAAGCTTTCTTT. Translated: CASSLVVGQGDTEAFF.

This chain uses TRBV19 with TRBJ2-6; D is uncertain. Germline V lookup: CDR1 LNHDA, CDR2 SQIVND (reference sequence). The CDR3 length is 16 residues. V was clipped by 7 bases and J by 0 bases, with 13 bases between them. The CDR3 protein is CASTSSSVSGANVLTF. In DNA, the CDR3 is TGTGCCAGTACCTCTTCGTCCGTCTCTGGGGCCAACGTCCTGACTTTC.

J is TRBJ1-5 and V is TRBV10-3; the match to TRBD1 covers 9 bases. The germline V gene has CDR1 ENHRY and CDR2 SYGVKD. The CDR3 is 14 amino acids. V shed 6 bases, J shed 4 bases, and the junction held 4 bases outside the gene matches. The CDR3 nucleotides read TGTGCCATCAGCTCCGGGACAGGGAATCAGCCCCAGCATTTT. Its translation is CAISSGTGNQPQHF.

The chain joins TRBV11-3 to TRBJ1-1; D remains ambiguous. V was pared by 3 bases and J by 6 bases, with 11 bases between. CDR1 SGHNT and CDR2 YENEEA come from the germline V gene. The CDR3 spans 13 residues. The CDR3 reads CASSFSQFAEAFF. In nucleotides, the CDR3 is TGTGCCAGCAGCTTTTCGCAGTTCGCTGAAGCTTTCTTT.

J is TRBJ2-1 and V is TRBV30; TRBD2 matches 9 bases. V shed 3 bases, J shed 9 bases, and the junction held 12 bases outside the gene matches. Per germline, CDR1 GTSNPN and CDR2 SVGIG (reference sequence). The CDR3 is 15 amino acids. This CDR3 is CAWRVLGLASGEQFF. The CDR3 DNA sequence: TGTGCCTGGAGAGTCCTGGGACTAGCCTCGGGTGAGCAGTTCTTC.

V usage is TRBV5-4 and J usage is TRBJ2-2; 7 bases align to TRBD1. The junction had 5 bases not matched to a gene; V was cut back by 4 bases and J by 5 bases. The CDR3 extends over 14 amino acids. Per the germline V gene, CDR1 is SGHNT and CDR2 is YYREEE (reference sequence). In DNA, the CDR3 is TGTGCCAGCAGCGCCTCGACAGGGACCGGGGAGCTGTTTTTT. Its translation: CASSASTGTGELFF. The full variable domain, rest sourced from reference TRBV5-4 and TRBJ2-2, is ETGVTQSPTHLIKTRGQQVTLRCSSQSGHNTVSWYQQALGQGPQFIFQYYREEENGRGNFPPRFSGLQFPNYSSELNVNALELDDSALYLCASSASTGTGELFFGEGSRLTVL.

CDR3 sequence reads: CASSSPRGRVVADTQYF. Here the CDR3 DNA reads TGTGCCAGCAGCTCACCACGCGGGAGGGTGGTTGCGGATACGCAGTATTTT. The genes are TRBV5-6 and TRBJ2-3; the match to TRBD2 covers 9 bases. This CDR3 region has 17 residues. CDR1 is SGHDT, CDR2 YYEEEE, per germline. V lost 3 bases and J lost 6; bases outside the gene matches: 14.

This chain uses TRBV7-9 with TRBJ2-1, with TRBD2 matching over 10 bases. Germline-derived CDR1 and CDR2 are SEHNR and FQNEAQ (reference sequence). The V and J ends lost 2 bases and 12 bases, in that order; junction bases with no gene match: 4. CDR3 length: 13 residues. The CDR3 DNA follows: TGTGCCAGCAGCTTAACTAGCGGGGAGGTGCAGTTCTTC. Its translation is CASSLTSGEVQFF.

This sequence joins TRBV2 and TRBJ2-3; 9 bases are a match to TRBD2. V gave up 2 bases and J gave up 6 bases; unmatched junction bases: 6. CDR1 and CDR2 from the germline V gene are SNHLY and FYNNEI. The CDR3 extends over 15 amino acids. The CDR3 bases are TGTGCCAGCAGTGAACGAGCGGGAGGCCAGGATACGCAGTATTTT. Encoded protein: CASSERAGGQDTQYF.

This clone occurred a few times. The chain combines TRBV7-2 with TRBJ2-5; D perhaps matches TRBD1 (5 bases). Germline CDR1 reads SGHTA; CDR2 reads FQGNSA. CDR3 length: 14 residues. V was trimmed by 3 bases and J by 5 bases, leaving 13 bases between them. CDR3 coding DNA: TGTGCCAGCAGCTTTAACAGGAATTCGGAGACCCAGTACTTC. This encodes CASSFNRNSETQYF.

This chain connects TRBV6-1 to TRBJ1-4; a weak D match, TRBD1 (6 bases). Germline V gene lookup returns CDR1 MNHNS and CDR2 SASEGT. V gave up 2 bases and J gave up 3 bases, with 10 bases separating them. The CDR3 has 15 residues. For the CDR3, the DNA is TGTGCCAGCAGTGAACCGGGGGGGCCTAATGAAAAACTGTTTTTT. Amino acid sequence: CASSEPGGPNEKLFF.

The chain links TRBV2 to TRBJ1-1, with a weak D call TRBD1 (6 bases). Germline V gene lookup returns CDR1 SNHLY and CDR2 FYNNEI. The CDR3 spans 13 residues. V was trimmed by 6 bases and J by 5 bases, leaving 13 bases between them. CDR3 sequence: CASSGPGVTEAFF. The CDR3, as DNA: TGTGCCAGCAGCGGACCAGGGGTAACTGAAGCTTTCTTT. Full variable domain (remainder filled in from reference TRBV2 and TRBJ1-1): EPEVTQTPSHQVTQMGQEVILRCVPISNHLYFYWYRQILGQKVEFLVSFYNNEISEKSEIFDDQFSVERPDGSNFTLKIRSTKLEDSAMYFCASSGPGVTEAFFGQGTRLTVV.

The V gene is TRBV7-9, the J gene TRBJ2-3, with 9 bases fitting TRBD1. The CDR3 is 13 amino acids. With 4 bases clipped from V and 6 bases from J, the junction kept 2 bases outside the gene matches. Germline CDR1 and CDR2: SEHNR and FQNEAQ (reference sequence). The CDR3 nucleotides read TGTGCCAGCAGCTGGACAGGGGTGGATACGCAGTATTTT. Translating it yields CASSWTGVDTQYF.

V gene TRBV13 combines with J gene TRBJ2-2, with 11 nucleotides matching TRBD2. CDR3 length equals 19 residues. CDR1 and CDR2 (germline): PRHDT, FYEKMQ (reference sequence). The trim removed 3 bases at V and 4 bases at J, leaving 13 bases unmatched. CDR3 protein: CASSFRGGLAGDFTGELFF. In nucleotides, the CDR3 is TGTGCCAGCAGCTTTAGGGGAGGACTAGCGGGTGACTTCACCGGGGAGCTGTTTTTT.

The chain employs TRBV7-2 and TRBJ2-4; the match to TRBD1 covers 9 bases. V lost 4 bases to trimming and J lost 9 bases; unmatched junction nucleotides: 7. Germline loops: CDR1 SGHTA, CDR2 FQGNSA. The CDR3 loop spans 14 amino acids. This CDR3 is CASSSPRTGVIQYF. The CDR3 DNA reads TGTGCCAGCAGCTCACCAAGGACAGGGGTCATTCAGTACTTC.

This chain uses TRBV4-1 with TRBJ2-3, with D possibly TRBD2 on 5 matching bases. CDR3 length: 13 residues. Per the germline V gene, CDR1 is MGHRA and CDR2 is YSYEKL. Trimming shortened V by 3 bases and J by 7 bases, and 11 bases separated the two germline ends. Here the CDR3 DNA reads TGCGCCAGCAGCCACCCCGGGAACAATACGCAGTATTTT. It is translated as CASSHPGNNTQYF.

This chain uses TRBV5-1 with TRBJ1-2; 10 nucleotides agree with TRBD1. Germline CDR1 reads SGHRS; CDR2 reads YFSETQ. The ends lost 7 bases at V and 7 bases at J; junction bases unmatched: 10. This CDR3 is built from 14 residues. The CDR3 is CASGQGQGRSGYTF. The CDR3 coding sequence is TGCGCCAGCGGGCAGGGACAGGGGCGGAGTGGCTACACCTTC.